This TCR beta chain emerged from a study of T cell responses to AZD1222 COVID-19 vaccine. This clone was found once. Antigen: not known. The assay was immunoSEQ multiplex PCR, and TCRdb's table has in-frame clones only and misses some. The data hold more than 95,000 clones, with roughly 88% observed a single time. General study points: Clonal diversity was possibly underestimated, and the donors were mostly white British, with more females. Repertoires in all cases were sampled only once the peak T cell response had passed. Vaccine-associated CD4 TCRs ranged over spike, dominating at 160-218 and 743-854.

V lost 3 bases and J lost 3, with 14 bases in between. CDR1 is KGHSH, CDR2 LQKENI, per germline. CDR3 length equals 15 residues. The clonotype was recovered from an adult in good health. Sequencing was performed on peripheral blood, taken on day 0 of MenACWY control vaccination. The V gene is TRBV18, the J gene TRBJ1-1; D is uncertain. The CDR3 loop reads CASSPLVQSDTEAFF. CDR3 in DNA: TGTGCCAGCTCACCTCTGGTGCAGTCGGACACTGAAGCTTTCTTT.